This T cell receptor beta chain was obtained from a study of identifying expanded T cells in peripheral blood. CDR1 and CDR2 from the germline V gene are SGDLS and YYNGEE. The CDR3 is 16 residues long. Trimming took 0 bases from V and 8 from J, leaving 15 bases between them. During the collection period, no donor immune events like infections were recorded. Some clones are missing from TCRdb's copy, which holds only in-frame ones; the method was immunoSEQ multiplex PCR. The table records fewer than 65,000 clones, 87% of them present only once. Study-level results: Two-week clone count variance significantly increased as total template count grew. Technical replicates showed around 1.3 changed clones; around two weeks 15 to 20; four weeks 19.

In the case of this clone: Its antigen is undetermined.

This clonotype originated in a person aged 18 to 75 in good health. The rearrangement links TRBV9 to TRBJ1-6; D perhaps matches TRBD1 (6 bases). Sequencing was carried out using blood. The CDR3 spells CASSVGGARGDSPLHF. CDR3 nucleotide sequence: TGTGCCAGCAGCGTAGGGGGGGCGCGAGGTGATTCACCCCTCCACTTT.